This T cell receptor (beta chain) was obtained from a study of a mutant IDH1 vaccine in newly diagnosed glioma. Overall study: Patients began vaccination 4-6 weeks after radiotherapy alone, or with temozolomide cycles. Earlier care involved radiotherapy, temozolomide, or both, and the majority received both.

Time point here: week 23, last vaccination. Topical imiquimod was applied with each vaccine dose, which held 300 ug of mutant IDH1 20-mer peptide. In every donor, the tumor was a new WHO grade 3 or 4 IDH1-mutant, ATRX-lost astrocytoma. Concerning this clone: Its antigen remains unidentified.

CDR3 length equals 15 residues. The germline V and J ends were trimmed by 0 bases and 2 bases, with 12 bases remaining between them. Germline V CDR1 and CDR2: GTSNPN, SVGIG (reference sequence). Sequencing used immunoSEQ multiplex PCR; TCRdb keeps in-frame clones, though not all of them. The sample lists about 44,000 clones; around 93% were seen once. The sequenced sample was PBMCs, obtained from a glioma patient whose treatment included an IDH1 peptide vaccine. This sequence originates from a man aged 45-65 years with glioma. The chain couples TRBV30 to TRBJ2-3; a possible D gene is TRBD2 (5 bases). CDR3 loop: CAWSVLRRNTDTQYF. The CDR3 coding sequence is TGTGCCTGGAGTGTACTTAGGAGGAACACAGATACGCAGTATTTT.